The TCR beta chain described here comes from a study of blood T cell repertoires in COVID-19. At the level of the study: The origin of the acute and convalescent COVID-19 samples was the United States, Italy and Spain. PBMCs, B-cell-depleted T cells, or T cells provided the cDNA or gDNA that made up the material.

Deletions cut 5 bases from V and 19 bases from J, with 21 bases between. The CDR3 length is 13 residues. Germline CDR1 MNHEY, CDR2 SMNVEV (reference sequence). In the authors' methods: From reference gene primer amplification, estimates of nucleated cell counts were derived. Clones were read by immunoSEQ multiplex PCR, and TCRdb kept only the in-frame ones, dropping some. V, J and clone size were drawn from that table, and D and trimming were deduced from the DNA. The sample holds 150,000 to 200,000 clones; around four fifths are singletons and the top ten take about 5%. V usage is TRBV27 and J usage is TRBJ1-6; tentative D call: TRBD1 (6 bases). The sample consisted of peripheral blood. This clonotype was sampled from a woman under 40 with acute or convalescent COVID-19. In DNA form, the CDR3 reads TGTGCCAGCAGTGTATTCCAACAGGGCCCTCAGCACTTT. Protein sequence: CASSVFQQGPQHF.